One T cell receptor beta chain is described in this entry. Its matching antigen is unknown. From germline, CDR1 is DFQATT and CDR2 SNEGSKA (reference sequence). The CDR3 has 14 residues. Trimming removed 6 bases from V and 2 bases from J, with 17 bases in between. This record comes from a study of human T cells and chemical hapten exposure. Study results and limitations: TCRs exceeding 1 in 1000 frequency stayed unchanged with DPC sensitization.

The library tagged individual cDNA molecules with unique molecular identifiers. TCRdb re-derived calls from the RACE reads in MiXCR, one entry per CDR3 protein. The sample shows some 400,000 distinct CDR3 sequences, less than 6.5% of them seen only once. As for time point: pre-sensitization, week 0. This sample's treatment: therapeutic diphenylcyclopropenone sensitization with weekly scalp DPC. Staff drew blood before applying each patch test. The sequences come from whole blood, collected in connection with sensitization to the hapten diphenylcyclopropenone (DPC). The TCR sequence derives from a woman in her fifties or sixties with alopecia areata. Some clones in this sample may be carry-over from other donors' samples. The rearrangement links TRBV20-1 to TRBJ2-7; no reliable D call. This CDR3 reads CSASHSTTAYEQYF. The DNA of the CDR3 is TGCAGTGCGTCCCATTCGACCACAGCCTACGAGCAGTACTTC.